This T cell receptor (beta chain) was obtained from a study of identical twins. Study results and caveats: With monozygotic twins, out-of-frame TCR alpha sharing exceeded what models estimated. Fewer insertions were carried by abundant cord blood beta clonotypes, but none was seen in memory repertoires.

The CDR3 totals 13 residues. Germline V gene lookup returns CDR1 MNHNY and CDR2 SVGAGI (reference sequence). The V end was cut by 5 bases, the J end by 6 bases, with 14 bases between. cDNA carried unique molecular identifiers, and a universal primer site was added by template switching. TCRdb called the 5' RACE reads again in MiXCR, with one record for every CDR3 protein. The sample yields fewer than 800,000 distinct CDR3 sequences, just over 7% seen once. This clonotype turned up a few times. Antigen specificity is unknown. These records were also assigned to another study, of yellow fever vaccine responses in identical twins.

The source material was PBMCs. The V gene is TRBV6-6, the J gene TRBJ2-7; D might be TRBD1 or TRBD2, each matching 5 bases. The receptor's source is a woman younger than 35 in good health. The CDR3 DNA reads TGTGCCAGCAGTCAGGGAGTCTGGACCGAGCAGTACGTC. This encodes CASSQGVWTEQYV.